Shown below are 10 T cell receptor beta chains from a single sample sequenced in a study of blood T cell repertoires in COVID-19. Measured with immunoSEQ multiplex PCR; TCRdb has only the in-frame clones, and not every one. This sample yields about 280,000 clones, of which around 86% are seen a single time; 13% belongs to the top ten. The specimen sequenced was peripheral blood. The source of these receptors is a human donor in a cohort sampled during active COVID-19.

CDR3 DNA sequence: TGTGCCAGCAGCTTAGCGTCCGGGACTAAAAATGAGCAGTTCTTC. It specifies CASSLASGTKNEQFF. J is TRBJ2-1 and V is TRBV7-9, with 7 bases fitting TRBD2. Germline CDR1 reads SEHNR; CDR2 reads FQNEAQ (reference sequence). After removal of 0 bases from V and 7 bases from J, the junction contained 6 bases not matched to a gene. This CDR3 has 15 amino acids.

The DNA of the CDR3 is TGTGCCAGCAGCTTGGTAGCGGGAGGGCCGCGTAATGAGCAGTTCTTC. Amino acid sequence: CASSLVAGGPRNEQFF. The V and J genes are TRBV7-2 and TRBJ2-1, with 11 bases that match TRBD2. The length of the CDR3 is 16 residues. J was trimmed by 7 bases and V by 3 bases; bases with no gene match: 8. Germline-derived CDR1 and CDR2 are SGHTA and FQGNSA.

This clone was recorded once. The sample contains more than one DNA sequence encoding this CDR3. V gene TRBV6-1 combines with J gene TRBJ2-1; the D gene is possibly TRBD2 (5 bases). Per germline, CDR1 MNHNS and CDR2 SASEGT. Deletions cut 3 bases from V and 4 bases from J, with 13 bases between. CDR3 length: 15 amino acids. The CDR3 coding sequence is TGTGCCAGCAGTGAGCTGAGGGTAAGGTACAATGAGCAGTTCTTC. This translates into CASSELRVRYNEQFF.

The CDR3 nucleotides are TGTGCCAGCAGCGTAGCCTCGGTGATTTCCTCTGGGGCCAACGTCCTGACTTTC. Its translation is CASSVASVISSGANVLTF. The chain uses TRBV9 and TRBJ2-6; D call uncertain. Germline V gives CDR1 SGDLS, CDR2 YYNGEE. This CDR3 contains 18 residues. The ends were cut back, 0 bases at V and 0 bases at J, with 13 bases in the middle.

CDR3 amino acids: CASSSTGGGYEQYF. CDR3 coding DNA: TGTGCCAGCAGCTCTACAGGGGGTGGCTACGAGCAGTACTTC. V gene TRBV7-8 combines with J gene TRBJ2-7; 8 nucleotides align to TRBD1. V was pared by 4 bases and J by 3 bases, with 5 bases of the junction left unmatched. CDR3 size: 14 residues. In germline, CDR1 is SGHVS, CDR2 FQNEAQ.

The chain combines TRBV14 with TRBJ2-2; 8 positions agree with TRBD1. With 6 bases clipped from V and 5 bases from J, the junction kept 5 bases outside the gene matches. Per germline, CDR1 SGHDN and CDR2 FVKESK. CDR3 length: 14 residues. CDR3 coding DNA: TGTGCCAGCAGGCGACAGGGGCGGACCGGGGAGCTGTTTTTT. It translates to CASRRQGRTGELFF.

The table lists this clone with a count of one. This chain links TRBV28 with TRBJ1-2; 7 bases line up with TRBD1. CDR3 size: 14 residues. Unmatched junction bases numbered 8, after V lost 7 bases and J lost 3 bases. Germline V gives CDR1 MDHEN, CDR2 SYDVKM. Here the CDR3 DNA reads TGTGCCAGCACCCGAGGAGGGACAGACTATGGCTACACCTTC. This codes for CASTRGGTDYGYTF.

The rearrangement links TRBV11-2 to TRBJ2-1, with 12 bases aligning to TRBD2. J lost 7 bases, V lost 2 bases, and 15 bases had no gene match. CDR3 length: 19 residues. CDR1 and CDR2 from the germline V gene are SGHAT and FQNNGV. The CDR3 bases are TGTGCCAGCAGCTTATCTACAATTTCTAGCGGGAGGGCCGGGAATGAGCAGTTCTTC. Translation: CASSLSTISSGRAGNEQFF. The entire variable domain, with the rest obtained from reference TRBV11-2 and TRBJ2-1, is as follows: EAGVAQSPRYKIIEKRQSVAFWCNPISGHATLYWYQQILGQGPKLLIQFQNNGVVDDSQLPKDRFSAERLKGVDSTLKIQPAKLEDSAVYLCASSLSTISSGRAGNEQFFGPGTRLTVL.

CDR3 residues: CASSVATTVTEAFF. CDR3 sequence (DNA): TGTGCCAGCAGCGTAGCTACAACAGTCACTGAAGCTTTCTTT. The chain carries TRBV9 and TRBJ1-1; D remains ambiguous. V lost 0 bases, J lost 4 bases, and 10 bases lay in between. CDR3 length: 14 residues. CDR1 is SGDLS, CDR2 YYNGEE, per germline.

The genes are TRBV6-4 and TRBJ2-1; 7 positions agree with TRBD2. V was pared by 6 bases and J by 2 bases, with 7 bases of the junction left unmatched. The CDR3 is 15 amino acids. CDR1 is MRHNA, CDR2 SNTAGT, per germline. In DNA, the CDR3 is TGTGCCAGCAGGACTAGCTCATCTACCTACAATGAGCAGTTCTTC. It is translated as CASRTSSSTYNEQFF.